This TCR beta chain was captured by sequencing in a study of blood T cell repertoires in COVID-19. Study context: There were acute and convalescent COVID-19 samples, and they came from the United States, Italy and Spain.

Authors' analysis steps: Nucleated cell counts were estimated from reference gene primer amplification. Only in-frame clones appear in the TCRdb table, and some are missing; sequencing was by immunoSEQ multiplex PCR. V, J and clone size are those of that table, while D and trimming were read from the DNA. The data hold 400,000 or so clones, with 80% to 95% observed a single time. This study enrolled people aged about 18 to 100 from approximately 25 US geographic areas. Cohort 3 recovery required two negative PCRs, clearance, or symptom resolution. CDR1 and CDR2 from the germline V gene are SGHAT and FQNNGV. The ends were cut back, 0 bases at V and 2 bases at J, with 7 bases in the middle. The CDR3 totals 14 residues.

The material sequenced was PBMCs or T cells enriched from blood (not recorded which). The origin of this receptor is a young man who had recovered from COVID-19. The V call is TRBV11-2, the J call TRBJ1-2; D is uncertain. The CDR3 bases are TGTGCCAGCAGCTTAGATTTCGGGAACTATGGCTACACCTTC. It encodes CASSLDFGNYGYTF.